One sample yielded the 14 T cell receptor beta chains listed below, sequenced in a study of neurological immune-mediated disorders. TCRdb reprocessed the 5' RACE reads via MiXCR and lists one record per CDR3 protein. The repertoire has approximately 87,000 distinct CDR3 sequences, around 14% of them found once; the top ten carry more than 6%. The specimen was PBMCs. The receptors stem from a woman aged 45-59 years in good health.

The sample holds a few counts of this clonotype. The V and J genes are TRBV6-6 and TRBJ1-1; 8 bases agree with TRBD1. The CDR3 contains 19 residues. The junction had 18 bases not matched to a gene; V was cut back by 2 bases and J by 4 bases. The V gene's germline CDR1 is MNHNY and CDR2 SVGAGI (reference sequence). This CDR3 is CASSYPTGTGTTSTTEAFF. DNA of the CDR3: TGTGCCAGCAGTTACCCCACTGGGACAGGAACTACTTCCACCACTGAAGCTTTCTTT.

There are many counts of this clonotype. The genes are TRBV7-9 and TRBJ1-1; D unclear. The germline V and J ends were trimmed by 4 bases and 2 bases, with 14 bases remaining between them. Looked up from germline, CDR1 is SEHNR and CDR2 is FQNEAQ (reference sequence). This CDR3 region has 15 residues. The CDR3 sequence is CASSSYGRQNTEAFF. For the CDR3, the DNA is TGTGCCAGCAGCTCTTACGGACGGCAAAACACTGAAGCTTTCTTT.

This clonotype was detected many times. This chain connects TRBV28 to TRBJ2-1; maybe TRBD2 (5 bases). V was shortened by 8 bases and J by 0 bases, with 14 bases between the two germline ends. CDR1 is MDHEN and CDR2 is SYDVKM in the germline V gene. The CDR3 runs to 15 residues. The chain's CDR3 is CASSRTLSSYNEQFF. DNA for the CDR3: TGTGCCAGCTCCCGGACTTTAAGCTCCTACAATGAGCAGTTCTTC.

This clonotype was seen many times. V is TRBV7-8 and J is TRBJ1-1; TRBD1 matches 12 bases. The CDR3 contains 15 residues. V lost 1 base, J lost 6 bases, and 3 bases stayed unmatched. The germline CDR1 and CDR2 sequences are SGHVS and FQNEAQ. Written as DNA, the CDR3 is TGTGCCAGCAGCTTAGTGGGGACAGGGGGCTCTGAAGCTTTCTTT. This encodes CASSLVGTGGSEAFF.

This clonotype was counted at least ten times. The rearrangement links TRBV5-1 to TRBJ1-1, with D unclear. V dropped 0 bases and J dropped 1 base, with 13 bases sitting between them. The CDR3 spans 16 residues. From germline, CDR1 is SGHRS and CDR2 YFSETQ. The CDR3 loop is CASSLGHSSRNTEAFF. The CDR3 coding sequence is TGCGCCAGCAGCTTGGGCCACAGCTCGAGGAACACTGAAGCTTTCTTT. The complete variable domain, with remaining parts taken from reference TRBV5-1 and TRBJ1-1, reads KAGVTQTPRYLIKTRGQQVTLSCSPISGHRSVSWYQQTPGQGLQFLFEYFSETQRNKGNFPGRFSGRQFSNSRSEMNVSTLELGDSALYLCASSLGHSSRNTEAFFGQGTRLTVV.

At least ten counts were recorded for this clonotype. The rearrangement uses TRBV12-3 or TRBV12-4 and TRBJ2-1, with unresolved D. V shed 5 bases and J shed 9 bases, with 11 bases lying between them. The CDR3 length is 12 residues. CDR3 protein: CASSIRAVEQFF. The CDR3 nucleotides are TGTGCCAGCAGTATTCGGGCAGTTGAGCAGTTCTTC.

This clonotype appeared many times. The CDR3 loop is CASSTDRDREKLFF. CDR3 nucleotide sequence: TGCGCCAGCAGCACTGACCGGGACAGAGAAAAACTGTTTTTT. The chain combines TRBV5-1 with TRBJ1-4; TRBD1 matches 7 bases. The CDR3 extends over 14 amino acids. V lost 4 bases to trimming and J lost 8 bases; unmatched junction nucleotides: 8. The V gene's germline CDR1 is SGHRS and CDR2 YFSETQ.

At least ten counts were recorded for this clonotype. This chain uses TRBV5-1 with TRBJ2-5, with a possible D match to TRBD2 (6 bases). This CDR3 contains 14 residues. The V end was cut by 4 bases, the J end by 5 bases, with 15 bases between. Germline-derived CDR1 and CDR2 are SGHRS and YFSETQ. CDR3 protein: CASSIQGREETQYF. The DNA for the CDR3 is TGCGCCAGCAGCATTCAGGGACGGGAGGAGACCCAGTACTTC.

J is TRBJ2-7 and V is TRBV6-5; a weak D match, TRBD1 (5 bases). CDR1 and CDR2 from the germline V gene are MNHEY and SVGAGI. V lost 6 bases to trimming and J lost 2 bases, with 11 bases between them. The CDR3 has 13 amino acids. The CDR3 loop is CASRQPGTYEQYF. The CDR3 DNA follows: TGTGCCAGCAGGCAGCCAGGGACCTACGAGCAGTACTTC.

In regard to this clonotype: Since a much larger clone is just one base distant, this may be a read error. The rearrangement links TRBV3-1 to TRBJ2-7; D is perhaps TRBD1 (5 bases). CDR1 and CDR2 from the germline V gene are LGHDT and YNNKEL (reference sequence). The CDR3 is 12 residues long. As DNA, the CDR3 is TGTTCCAGCAGCAGGGTCGATTACGAGCAGTACTTC. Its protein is CSSSRVDYEQYF.

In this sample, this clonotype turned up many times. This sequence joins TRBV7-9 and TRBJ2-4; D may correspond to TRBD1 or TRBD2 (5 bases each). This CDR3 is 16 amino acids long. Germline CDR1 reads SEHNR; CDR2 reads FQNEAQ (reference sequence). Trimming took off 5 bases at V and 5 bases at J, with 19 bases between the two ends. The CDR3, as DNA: TGTGCCAGCAGCCCCAAAGGCGGGCAGGGTGAAAACATTCAGTACTTC. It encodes CASSPKGGQGENIQYF.

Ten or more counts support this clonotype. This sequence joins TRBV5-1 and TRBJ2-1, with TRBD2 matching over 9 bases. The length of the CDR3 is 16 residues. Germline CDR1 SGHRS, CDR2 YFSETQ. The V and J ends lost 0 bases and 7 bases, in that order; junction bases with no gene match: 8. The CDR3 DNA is TGCGCCAGCAGCTTGGCTAGCGGGGCTCGAACGAATGAGCAGTTCTTC. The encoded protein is CASSLASGARTNEQFF.

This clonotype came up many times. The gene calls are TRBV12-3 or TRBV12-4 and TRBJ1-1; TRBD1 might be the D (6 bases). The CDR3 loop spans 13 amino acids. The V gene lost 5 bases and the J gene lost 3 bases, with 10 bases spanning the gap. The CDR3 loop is CASSRGEYTEAFF. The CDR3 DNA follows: TGTGCCAGCAGTAGGGGGGAGTACACTGAAGCTTTCTTT.

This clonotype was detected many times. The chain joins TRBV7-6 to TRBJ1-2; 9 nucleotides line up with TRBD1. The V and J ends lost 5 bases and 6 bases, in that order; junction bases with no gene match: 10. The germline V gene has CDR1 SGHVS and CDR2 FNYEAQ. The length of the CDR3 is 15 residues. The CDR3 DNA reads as TGTGCCAGCAGCGAATGGGACAGGGTCGAGGATGGCTACACCTTC. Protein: CASSEWDRVEDGYTF.